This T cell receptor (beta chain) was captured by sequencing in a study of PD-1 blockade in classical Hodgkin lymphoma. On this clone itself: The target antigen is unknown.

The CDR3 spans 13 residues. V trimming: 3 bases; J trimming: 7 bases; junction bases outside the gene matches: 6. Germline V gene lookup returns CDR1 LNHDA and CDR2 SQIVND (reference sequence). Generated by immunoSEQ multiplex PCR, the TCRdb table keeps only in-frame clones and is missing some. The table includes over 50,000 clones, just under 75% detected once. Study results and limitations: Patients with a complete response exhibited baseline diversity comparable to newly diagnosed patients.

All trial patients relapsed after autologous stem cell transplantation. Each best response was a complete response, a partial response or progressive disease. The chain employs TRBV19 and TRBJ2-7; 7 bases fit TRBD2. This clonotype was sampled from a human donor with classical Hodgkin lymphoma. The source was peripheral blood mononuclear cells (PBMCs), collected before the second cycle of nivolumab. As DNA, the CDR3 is TGTGCCAGTAGTATGCGACTAGCTCGGGAGCAGTACTTC. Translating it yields CASSMRLAREQYF.